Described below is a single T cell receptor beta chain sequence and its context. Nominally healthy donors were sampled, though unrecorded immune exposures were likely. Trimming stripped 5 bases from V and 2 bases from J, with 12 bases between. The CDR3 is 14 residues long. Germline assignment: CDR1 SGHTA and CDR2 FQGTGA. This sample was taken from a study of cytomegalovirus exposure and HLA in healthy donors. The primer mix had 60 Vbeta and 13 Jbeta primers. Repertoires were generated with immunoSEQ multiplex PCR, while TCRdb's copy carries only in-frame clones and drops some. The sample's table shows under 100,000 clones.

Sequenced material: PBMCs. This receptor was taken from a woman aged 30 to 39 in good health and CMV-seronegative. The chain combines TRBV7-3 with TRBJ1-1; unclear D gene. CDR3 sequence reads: CASSPAPGNTEAFF. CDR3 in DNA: TGTGCCAGCAGCCCCGCGCCGGGAAACACTGAAGCTTTCTTT.